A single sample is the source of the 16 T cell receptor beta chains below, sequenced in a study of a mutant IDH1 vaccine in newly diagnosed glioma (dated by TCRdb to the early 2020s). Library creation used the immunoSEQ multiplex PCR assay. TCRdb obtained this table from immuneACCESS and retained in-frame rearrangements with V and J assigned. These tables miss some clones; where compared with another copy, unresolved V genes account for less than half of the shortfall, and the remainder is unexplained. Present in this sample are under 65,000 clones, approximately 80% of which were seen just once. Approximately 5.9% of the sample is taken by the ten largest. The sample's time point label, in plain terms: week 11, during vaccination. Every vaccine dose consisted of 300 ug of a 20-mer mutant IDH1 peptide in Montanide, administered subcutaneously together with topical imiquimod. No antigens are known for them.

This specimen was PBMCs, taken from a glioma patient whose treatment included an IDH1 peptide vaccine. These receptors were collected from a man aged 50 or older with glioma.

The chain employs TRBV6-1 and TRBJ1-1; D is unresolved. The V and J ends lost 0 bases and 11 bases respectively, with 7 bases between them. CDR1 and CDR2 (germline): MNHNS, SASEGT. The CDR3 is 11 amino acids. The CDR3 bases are TGTGCCAGCAGTGAAGCTAGAAGCGCTTTCTTT. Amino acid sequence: CASSEARSAFF.

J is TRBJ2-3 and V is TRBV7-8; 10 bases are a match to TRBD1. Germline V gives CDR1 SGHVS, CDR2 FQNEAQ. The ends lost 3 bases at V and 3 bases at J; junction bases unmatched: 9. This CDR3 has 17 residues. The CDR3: CASSLIWDRGFTDTQYF. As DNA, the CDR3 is TGTGCCAGCAGCTTGATCTGGGACAGGGGATTTACAGATACGCAGTATTTT.

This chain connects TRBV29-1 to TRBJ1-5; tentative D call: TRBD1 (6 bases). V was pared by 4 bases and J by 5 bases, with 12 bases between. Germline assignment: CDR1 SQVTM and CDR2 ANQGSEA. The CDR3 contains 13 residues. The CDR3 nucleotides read TGCAGCGTTGCACAGGGAAAGGATCAGCCCCAGCATTTT. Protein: CSVAQGKDQPQHF. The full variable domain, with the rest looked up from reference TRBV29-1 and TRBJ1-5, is SAVISQKPSRDICQRGTSLTIQCQVDSQVTMMFWYRQQPGQSLTLIATANQGSEATYESGFVIDKFPISRPNLTFSTLTVSNMSPEDSSIYLCSVAQGKDQPQHFGDGTRLSIL.

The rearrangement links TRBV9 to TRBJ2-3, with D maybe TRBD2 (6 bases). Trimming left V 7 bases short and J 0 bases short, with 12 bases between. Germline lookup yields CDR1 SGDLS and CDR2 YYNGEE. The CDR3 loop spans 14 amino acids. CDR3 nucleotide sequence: TGTGCCAGCGCACCTGGGGGGAGCACAGATACGCAGTATTTT. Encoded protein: CASAPGGSTDTQYF.

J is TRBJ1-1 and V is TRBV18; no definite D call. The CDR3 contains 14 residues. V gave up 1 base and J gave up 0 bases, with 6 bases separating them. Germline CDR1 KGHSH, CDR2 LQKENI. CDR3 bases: TGTGCCAGCTCACCACAGGTTATGAACACTGAAGCTTTCTTT. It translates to CASSPQVMNTEAFF.

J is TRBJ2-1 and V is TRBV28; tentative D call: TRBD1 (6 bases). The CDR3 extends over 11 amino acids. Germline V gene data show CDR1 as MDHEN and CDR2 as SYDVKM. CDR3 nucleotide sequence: TGTTTGGTGGGGGCCGACAATGAGCAGTTCTTC. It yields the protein CLVGADNEQFF.

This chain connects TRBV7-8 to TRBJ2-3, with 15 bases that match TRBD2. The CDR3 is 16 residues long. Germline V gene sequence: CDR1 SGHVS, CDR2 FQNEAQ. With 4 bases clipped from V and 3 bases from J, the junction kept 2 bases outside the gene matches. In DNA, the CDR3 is TGTGCCAGCAGCTGGACTAGCGGGAGGGCGACAGATACGCAGTATTTT. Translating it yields CASSWTSGRATDTQYF.

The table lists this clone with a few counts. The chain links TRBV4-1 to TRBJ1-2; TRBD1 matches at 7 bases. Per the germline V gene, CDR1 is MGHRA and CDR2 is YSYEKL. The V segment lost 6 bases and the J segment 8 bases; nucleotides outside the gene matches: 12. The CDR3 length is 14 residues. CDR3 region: CASSRQGSLGGYTF. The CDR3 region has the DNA TGCGCCAGCAGTCGACAGGGATCTCTGGGAGGCTACACCTTC.

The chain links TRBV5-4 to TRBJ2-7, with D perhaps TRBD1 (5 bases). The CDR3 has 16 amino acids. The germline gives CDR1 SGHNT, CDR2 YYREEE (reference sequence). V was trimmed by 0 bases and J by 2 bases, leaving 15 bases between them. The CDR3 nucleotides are TGTGCCAGCAGCTTGGCCGACAGAAAAGCCGCCTACGAGCAGTACTTC. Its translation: CASSLADRKAAYEQYF. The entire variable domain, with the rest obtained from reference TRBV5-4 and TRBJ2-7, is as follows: ETGVTQSPTHLIKTRGQQVTLRCSSQSGHNTVSWYQQALGQGPQFIFQYYREEENGRGNFPPRFSGLQFPNYSSELNVNALELDDSALYLCASSLADRKAAYEQYFGPGTRLTVT.

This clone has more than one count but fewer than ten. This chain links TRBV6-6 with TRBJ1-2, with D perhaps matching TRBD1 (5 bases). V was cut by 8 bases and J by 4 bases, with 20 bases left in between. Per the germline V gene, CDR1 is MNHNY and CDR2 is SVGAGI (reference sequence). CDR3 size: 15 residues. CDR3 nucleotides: TGTGCCAGCTCCTCTGGGGGGGGACTGGGCTATGGCTACACCTTC. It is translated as CASSSGGGLGYGYTF.

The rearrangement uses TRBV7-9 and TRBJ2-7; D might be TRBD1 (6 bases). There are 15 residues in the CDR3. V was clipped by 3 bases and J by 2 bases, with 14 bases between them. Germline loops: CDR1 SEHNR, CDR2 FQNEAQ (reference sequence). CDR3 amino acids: CASSFILDSTYEQYF. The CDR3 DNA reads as TGTGCCAGCAGCTTTATTTTGGACAGCACCTACGAGCAGTACTTC.

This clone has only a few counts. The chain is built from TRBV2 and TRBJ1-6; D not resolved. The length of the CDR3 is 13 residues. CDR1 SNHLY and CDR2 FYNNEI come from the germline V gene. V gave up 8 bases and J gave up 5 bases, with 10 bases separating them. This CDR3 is CASGAEHNSPLHF. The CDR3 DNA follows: TGTGCCAGCGGTGCGGAGCATAATTCACCCCTCCACTTT.

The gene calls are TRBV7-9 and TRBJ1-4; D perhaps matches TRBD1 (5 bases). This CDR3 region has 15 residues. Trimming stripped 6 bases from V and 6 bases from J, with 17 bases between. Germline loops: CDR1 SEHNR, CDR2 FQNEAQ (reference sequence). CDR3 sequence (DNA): TGTGCCAGCAGTACCGGGGGGAGCCTTTATGAAAAACTGTTTTTT. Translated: CASSTGGSLYEKLFF.

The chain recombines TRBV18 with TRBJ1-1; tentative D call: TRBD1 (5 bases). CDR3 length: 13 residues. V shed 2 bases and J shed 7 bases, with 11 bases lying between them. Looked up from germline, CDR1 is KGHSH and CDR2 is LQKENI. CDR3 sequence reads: CASSPEQGVEAFF. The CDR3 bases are TGTGCCAGCTCACCAGAGCAGGGTGTTGAAGCTTTCTTT.

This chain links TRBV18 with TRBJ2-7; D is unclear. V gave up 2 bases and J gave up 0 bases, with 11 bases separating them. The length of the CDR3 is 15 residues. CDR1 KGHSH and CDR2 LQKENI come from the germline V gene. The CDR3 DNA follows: TGTGCCAGCTCACCAGGTCAGGCTTCCTCCTACGAGCAGTACTTC. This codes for CASSPGQASSYEQYF.

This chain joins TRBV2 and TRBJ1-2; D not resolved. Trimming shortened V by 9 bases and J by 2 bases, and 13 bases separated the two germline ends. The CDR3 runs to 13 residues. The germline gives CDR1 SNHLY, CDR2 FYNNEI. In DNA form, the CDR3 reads TGTGCCAGTCAAACCGACCTGAACTATGGCTACACCTTC. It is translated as CASQTDLNYGYTF.